In this sample, the clone carrying this T cell receptor (beta chain) turned up a few times. Its target is not known. This sample was taken from a study of OX40 agonist ivuxolimab in advanced cancers. The overall study: Aged roughly 20 to 79 with a mean of 60 years, they were about 83% male. Whole-study findings and limits: The antigen specificity of the peripheral T cells (those that were expanded) was not determined. Among the lowest peripheral clonal expansion occurred in 0.1-3.0 mg/kg partial responders.

The table came from immunoSEQ multiplex PCR; TCRdb's copy has only in-frame clones and leaves some out. The sample consists of about 67,000 clones, roughly four fifths of them appearing once. This sequence originates from an adult with an advanced solid tumor such as melanoma, head and neck, liver or kidney cancer. The sample was CD4+ or CD8+ T cells sorted from blood, taken in a trial of the OX40 agonist ivuxolimab.

The CDR3 region has the DNA TGTGCCAGTAGTACGTGGGCGGCAGACGAGCAGTACTTC. As protein: CASSTWAADEQYF. The rearrangement joins TRBV19 to TRBJ2-7; D gene unclear. Germline V gives CDR1 LNHDA, CDR2 SQIVND (reference sequence). The V end lost 4 bases, the J end lost 5 bases, and 12 bases lay between the germline ends. The CDR3 extends over 13 amino acids.